Following are 32 T cell receptor beta chains from one sample sequenced in a study of blood T cell repertoires in COVID-19 (TCRdb year 2020). Libraries were built with the immunoSEQ multiplex PCR assay. TCRdb retrieved this table from immuneACCESS and kept in-frame rearrangements only. Not all clones are present; in checked studies, unresolved V genes account for under half, and no reason is known for the remainder. The sample profile shows under 250,000 clones; approximately 84% of them were found once. The top ten clones comprise around 2.9% of the sample. Sequencing was performed on peripheral blood. These receptors all stem from a man aged 50 or older who had recovered from COVID-19.

This chain joins TRBV11-2 and TRBJ2-3, with TRBD1 matching over 11 bases. The length of the CDR3 is 16 residues. Per the germline V gene, CDR1 is SGHAT and CDR2 is FQNNGV. V was pared by 6 bases and J by 2 bases, with 7 bases of the junction left unmatched. The CDR3 sequence is CASRDRDRGFTDTQYF. DNA of the CDR3: TGTGCCAGCAGGGATCGGGACAGGGGGTTCACAGATACGCAGTATTTT.

The chain uses TRBV5-6 and TRBJ2-7, with D maybe TRBD1 (6 bases). The CDR3 is 14 amino acids. Germline lookup yields CDR1 SGHDT and CDR2 YYEEEE. Trimming shortened V by 2 bases and J by 4 bases, and 13 bases separated the two germline ends. The CDR3: CASSFSGVTYEQYF. The CDR3 bases are TGTGCCAGCAGCTTTTCAGGGGTGACTTACGAGCAGTACTTC.

The V and J genes are TRBV2 and TRBJ2-5; the match to TRBD2 covers 7 bases. Trimming at V came to 7 bases and at J to 5 bases, leaving 4 bases not matched to a gene. From germline, CDR1 is SNHLY and CDR2 FYNNEI. CDR3 length equals 12 residues. This chain's CDR3 is CASTRESETQYF. The CDR3, as DNA: TGTGCCAGCACGCGGGAGAGTGAGACCCAGTACTTC. The full variable domain, with the rest looked up from reference TRBV2 and TRBJ2-5, is EPEVTQTPSHQVTQMGQEVILRCVPISNHLYFYWYRQILGQKVEFLVSFYNNEISEKSEIFDDQFSVERPDGSNFTLKIRSTKLEDSAMYFCASTRESETQYFGPGTRLLVL.

V and J are TRBV28 and TRBJ2-7; 7 nucleotides match TRBD2. The CDR3 is 16 amino acids. CDR1 is MDHEN and CDR2 is SYDVKM in the germline V gene. V dropped 3 bases and J dropped 3; count of bases not matched to a gene: 11. The CDR3 region is CASSFPPSGRVYEQYF. Here the CDR3 DNA reads TGTGCCAGCAGTTTCCCCCCTTCGGGGAGGGTCTACGAGCAGTACTTC. Supplemented by reference TRBV28 and TRBJ2-7, the full variable domain reads DVKVTQSSRYLVKRTGEKVFLECVQDMDHENMFWYRQDPGLGLRLIYFSYDVKMKEKGDIPEGYSVSREKKERFSLILESASTNQTSMYLCASSFPPSGRVYEQYFGPGTRLTVT.

The chain uses TRBV2 and TRBJ2-5; 7 bases agree with TRBD1. Per germline, CDR1 SNHLY and CDR2 FYNNEI. The V gene end was trimmed by 7 bases and the J gene end by 4 bases; junction bases not matched to a gene: 6. The CDR3 is 13 amino acids. CDR3 protein: CASNTGVTETQYF. As DNA, the CDR3 is TGTGCCAGCAATACAGGGGTGACAGAGACCCAGTACTTC.

This rearrangement joins TRBV9 to TRBJ2-7; 8 bases fit TRBD1. V lost 0 bases to trimming and J lost 6 bases; unmatched junction nucleotides: 8. The germline V gene has CDR1 SGDLS and CDR2 YYNGEE. The CDR3 contains 15 residues. CDR3 amino acids: CASSVGGDRLGEQYF. CDR3 nucleotide sequence: TGTGCCAGCAGCGTAGGGGGGGACAGGTTGGGCGAGCAGTACTTC.

The chain recombines TRBV30 with TRBJ2-7, with 12 positions matching TRBD2. CDR1 and CDR2 from the germline V gene are GTSNPN and SVGIG (reference sequence). V was clipped by 2 bases and J by 2 bases; unmatched bases: 10. The CDR3 spans 17 residues. The CDR3: CAWSKGQGLAGTYEQYF. CDR3 coding DNA: TGTGCCTGGAGTAAGGGACAAGGACTAGCGGGAACCTACGAGCAGTACTTC.

The V call is TRBV27, the J call TRBJ2-3, with D perhaps TRBD2 (6 bases). The CDR3 loop spans 17 amino acids. The germline V gene encodes CDR1 MNHEY and CDR2 SMNVEV (reference sequence). Trimming left V 2 bases short and J 1 base short, with 16 bases between. The DNA of the CDR3 is TGTGCCAGCAGTTTACTGGCTAGCGCAACTGGCACAGATACGCAGTATTTT. It is translated as CASSLLASATGTDTQYF.

The V call is TRBV14, the J call TRBJ2-1, with TRBD2 identical over 10 bases. V was clipped by 0 bases and J by 6 bases; unmatched bases: 8. This CDR3 has 17 residues. The germline V gene has CDR1 SGHDN and CDR2 FVKESK. In DNA, the CDR3 is TGTGCCAGCAGCCAAGAATCGCTAGCGGGAGTGGCCAATGAGCAGTTCTTC. This encodes CASSQESLAGVANEQFF.

The chain links TRBV30 to TRBJ1-2; D possibly corresponds to TRBD1 (5 bases). Germline-derived CDR1 and CDR2 are GTSNPN and SVGIG (reference sequence). The CDR3 covers 14 residues. V was cut by 5 bases and J by 0 bases, with 13 bases left in between. CDR3 in amino acids: CAWCPQVPNYGYTF. CDR3 coding DNA: TGTGCCTGGTGCCCACAGGTTCCTAACTATGGCTACACCTTC.

V usage is TRBV27 and J usage is TRBJ2-3, with 7 positions matching TRBD2. Germline V lookup: CDR1 MNHEY, CDR2 SMNVEV (reference sequence). The CDR3 is made up of 15 amino acids. With 10 bases clipped from V and 2 bases from J, the junction kept 12 bases outside the gene matches. The CDR3 protein is CATKRAGVNTDTQYF. CDR3 sequence (DNA): TGTGCCACCAAACGGGCGGGAGTAAACACAGATACGCAGTATTTT.

CDR3 in DNA: TGTGCCAGCAGTCGAGCGGGAGTCCACAATGAGCAGTTCTTC. It specifies CASSRAGVHNEQFF. The chain is built from TRBV9 and TRBJ2-1, with 8 positions matching TRBD2. V lost 5 bases, J lost 5 bases, and 6 bases stayed unmatched. The CDR3 is 14 amino acids. CDR1 SGDLS and CDR2 YYNGEE come from the germline V gene.

The chain links TRBV10-3 to TRBJ2-1, with D perhaps TRBD2 (5 bases). The length of the CDR3 is 14 residues. V was cut by 4 bases and J by 2 bases, with 9 bases left in between. Germline V gene lookup returns CDR1 ENHRY and CDR2 SYGVKD. The CDR3 sequence: CAISGGSTYNEQFF. CDR3 DNA sequence: TGTGCCATCAGTGGAGGGAGTACCTACAATGAGCAGTTCTTC.

V and J are TRBV5-1 and TRBJ2-2; a weak D match, TRBD2 (6 bases). Germline V gene data show CDR1 as SGHRS and CDR2 as YFSETQ. The germline V and J ends were trimmed by 7 bases and 5 bases, with 18 bases remaining between them. The CDR3 is 15 residues long. The CDR3, as DNA: TGCGCCAGCCTTCCCGGGGGAATCGGAACCGGGGAGCTGTTTTTT. Protein product: CASLPGGIGTGELFF. The variable domain in full, with the rest retrieved from reference TRBV5-1 and TRBJ2-2, is KAGVTQTPRYLIKTRGQQVTLSCSPISGHRSVSWYQQTPGQGLQFLFEYFSETQRNKGNFPGRFSGRQFSNSRSEMNVSTLELGDSALYLCASLPGGIGTGELFFGEGSRLTVL.

The rearrangement joins TRBV24-1 to TRBJ1-2; weak D call: TRBD1 (5 bases). Trimming pared 2 bases from V and 0 bases from J, leaving 6 bases between. Germline CDR1 and CDR2: KGHDR and SFDVKD. The CDR3 runs to 14 residues. CDR3 sequence (DNA): TGTGCCACCAGTGATTCGGGGGCTAACTATGGCTACACCTTC. The encoded protein is CATSDSGANYGYTF.

The gene calls are TRBV28 and TRBJ1-2; TRBD1 might be the D (6 bases). The germline V gene has CDR1 MDHEN and CDR2 SYDVKM. V was shortened by 2 bases and J by 1 base, with 11 bases between the two germline ends. The CDR3 totals 15 residues. The CDR3 sequence: CASSLIGQINYGYTF. The CDR3 bases are TGTGCCAGCAGTTTAATCGGACAGATTAACTATGGCTACACCTTC.

This clone was recorded a few times. The V gene is TRBV30, the J gene TRBJ2-7; 7 nucleotides align to TRBD2. CDR3 length: 15 amino acids. The trim removed 2 bases at V and 0 bases at J, leaving 7 bases unmatched. Germline V gene lookup returns CDR1 GTSNPN and CDR2 SVGIG (reference sequence). CDR3 sequence reads: CAWSLGGANSYEQYF. The CDR3 DNA follows: TGTGCCTGGAGTCTGGGAGGGGCGAACTCCTACGAGCAGTACTTC.

This chain joins TRBV5-4 and TRBJ1-2, with TRBD1 identical over 7 bases. Germline trimming cut 4 bases from V and 4 bases from J; bases unmatched to any gene: 4. This CDR3 has 13 amino acids. Germline V lookup: CDR1 SGHNT, CDR2 YYREEE (reference sequence). Here the CDR3 DNA reads TGTGCCAGCAGCACCGGGACAGCCTATGGCTACACCTTC. Translated: CASSTGTAYGYTF.

This clone was counted a single time. One junction end does not reproduce the germline sequence, and a read error may be involved. Other DNA sequences in this sample translate to the same CDR3. The chain uses TRBV19 and TRBJ1-2, with D possibly TRBD1 on 5 matching bases. Per germline, CDR1 LNHDA and CDR2 SQIVND (reference sequence). This CDR3 is 14 amino acids long. CDR3 region: CASTGAGVTYGYTF. Here the CDR3 DNA reads TGTGCCAGTACCGGAGCGGGGGTCACCTATGGCTACACTTTC.

This chain uses TRBV18 with TRBJ1-1; possible D gene TRBD1, 6 bases. Trimming pared 1 base from V and 2 bases from J, leaving 8 bases between. The germline gives CDR1 KGHSH, CDR2 LQKENI. CDR3 length equals 14 residues. CDR3: CASSPLGANTEAFF. The CDR3 coding sequence is TGTGCCAGCTCACCACTGGGGGCCAACACTGAAGCTTTCTTT.

The chain is built from TRBV6-5 and TRBJ1-5; tentatively, D is TRBD1 (5 bases). The length of the CDR3 is 15 residues. V was pared by 0 bases and J by 6 bases, with 12 bases between. In germline, CDR1 is MNHEY, CDR2 SVGAGI. Here the CDR3 reads CASSYSKGVGQPQHF. CDR3 nucleotides: TGTGCCAGCAGTTACTCGAAAGGGGTCGGTCAGCCCCAGCATTTT.

The chain couples TRBV19 to TRBJ1-2; 8 bases fit TRBD1. The CDR3 runs to 14 residues. Germline lookup yields CDR1 LNHDA and CDR2 SQIVND (reference sequence). Losses at the gene ends were 5 bases for V and 8 bases for J; bases not matched to a gene: 10. The CDR3 nucleotides read TGTGCCAGTAGTCCGACGACAGGGGCGGGCGGCTACACCTTC. Translation: CASSPTTGAGGYTF. Complete variable domain (other parts from reference TRBV19 and TRBJ1-2): DGGITQSPKYLFRKEGQNVTLSCEQNLNHDAMYWYRQDPGQGLRLIYYSQIVNDFQKGDIAEGYSVSREKKESFPLTVTSAQKNPTAFYLCASSPTTGAGGYTFGSGTRLTVV.

The rearrangement joins TRBV30 to TRBJ2-3; 8 bases fit TRBD2. CDR1 is GTSNPN, CDR2 SVGIG, per germline (reference sequence). V shed 4 bases and J 4 bases; nucleotides not matched to a gene: 13. The CDR3 contains 16 residues. The CDR3 DNA reads as TGTGCCTGGATCGAGGGGCTAGCGGGCGGCCCAGATACGCAGTATTTT. This encodes CAWIEGLAGGPDTQYF.

The rearrangement joins TRBV6-5 to TRBJ2-1, with TRBD2 matching 8 bases. Germline loops: CDR1 MNHEY, CDR2 SVGAGI. Trimming took 7 bases from V and 8 from J; bases not matched to a gene: 13. The CDR3 contains 15 residues. The CDR3 is CASKLTGRAIDEQFF. CDR3 DNA sequence: TGTGCCAGCAAACTAACCGGGAGGGCGATAGATGAGCAGTTCTTC.

The rearrangement links TRBV7-6 to TRBJ2-5, with D tentatively TRBD1 (6 bases). The V gene lost 7 bases and the J gene lost 5 bases, with 20 bases spanning the gap. The CDR3 is 15 amino acids. Germline V gene lookup returns CDR1 SGHVS and CDR2 FNYEAQ. CDR3 sequence reads: CASILSGDLIETQYF. The DNA for the CDR3 is TGTGCCAGCATTTTGTCAGGGGATTTGATTGAGACCCAGTACTTC.

This clone was seen only once. The CDR3 DNA reads TGTGCCAGCAGCAGCACGGACAGGGCGTCAGATACGCAGTATTTT. Amino acid sequence: CASSSTDRASDTQYF. The chain employs TRBV21-1 and TRBJ2-3; the DNA was not used to check the table's D call, TRBD1. TRBV21-1 is designated a pseudogene. This CDR3 region has 15 residues.

Points on this clone: At one boundary the junction diverges from the germline segment, which might be a read error. The chain joins TRBV28 to TRBJ2-7; the D gene is possibly TRBD2 (5 bases). Germline values: CDR1 MDHEN, CDR2 SYDVKM. The CDR3 has 16 residues. CDR3 protein: CASSLYGKSKSYEQYF. DNA of the CDR3: TGTGCCAGCAGCTTATACGGGAAAAGCAAGTCCTACGAGCAGTACTTC.

This chain links TRBV28 with TRBJ2-7; TRBD1 matches at 7 bases. The V segment lost 6 bases and the J segment 1 base; nucleotides outside the gene matches: 3. Germline CDR1 and CDR2: MDHEN and SYDVKM. This CDR3 is built from 13 residues. CDR3 sequence: CASRAQGSYEQYF. CDR3 DNA: TGTGCCAGCAGGGCACAGGGGTCCTACGAGCAGTACTTC. The entire variable domain, with the rest obtained from reference TRBV28 and TRBJ2-7, is as follows: DVKVTQSSRYLVKRTGEKVFLECVQDMDHENMFWYRQDPGLGLRLIYFSYDVKMKEKGDIPEGYSVSREKKERFSLILESASTNQTSMYLCASRAQGSYEQYFGPGTRLTVT.

This clone appeared a single time. The chain is built from TRBV6-5 and TRBJ1-2; TRBD1 agrees at 8 bases. Germline CDR1 and CDR2: MNHEY and SVGAGI. V lost 8 bases to trimming and J lost 3 bases; unmatched junction nucleotides: 11. The CDR3 extends over 15 amino acids. CDR3 amino acids: CASLPAGGSDYGYTF. The CDR3 DNA reads TGTGCCAGCTTGCCGGCAGGGGGCTCGGACTATGGCTACACCTTC.

This clone was observed a handful of times. This rearrangement joins TRBV5-1 to TRBJ1-6, with a tentative D call TRBD1 (6 bases). V lost 7 bases to trimming and J lost 13 bases, with 18 bases between them. CDR3 size: 13 residues. Per germline, CDR1 SGHRS and CDR2 YFSETQ. Here the CDR3 DNA reads TGCGCCAGCTCTCGAGAGGGGGTTTTCCCCCTCCACTTT. Translation: CASSREGVFPLHF.

The chain links TRBV5-1 to TRBJ1-4, with 9 bases fitting TRBD1. V lost 1 base and J lost 3; bases outside the gene matches: 13. This CDR3 contains 19 residues. The germline gives CDR1 SGHRS, CDR2 YFSETQ. The CDR3 reads CASSLTGQGGSSANEKLFF. The CDR3 nucleotides are TGCGCCAGCAGCTTGACGGGACAGGGAGGCTCGTCAGCTAATGAAAAACTGTTTTTT.

This clone was detected a few times. The chain uses TRBV14 and TRBJ2-5, with D perhaps matching TRBD2 (5 bases). The germline V gene encodes CDR1 SGHDN and CDR2 FVKESK. The CDR3 is 16 residues long. V lost 0 bases to trimming and J lost 5 bases, with 16 bases between them. In nucleotides, the CDR3 is TGTGCCAGCAGCCAAGATCTCGTTCGGGGATTCGAGACCCAGTACTTC. This sequence encodes CASSQDLVRGFETQYF.